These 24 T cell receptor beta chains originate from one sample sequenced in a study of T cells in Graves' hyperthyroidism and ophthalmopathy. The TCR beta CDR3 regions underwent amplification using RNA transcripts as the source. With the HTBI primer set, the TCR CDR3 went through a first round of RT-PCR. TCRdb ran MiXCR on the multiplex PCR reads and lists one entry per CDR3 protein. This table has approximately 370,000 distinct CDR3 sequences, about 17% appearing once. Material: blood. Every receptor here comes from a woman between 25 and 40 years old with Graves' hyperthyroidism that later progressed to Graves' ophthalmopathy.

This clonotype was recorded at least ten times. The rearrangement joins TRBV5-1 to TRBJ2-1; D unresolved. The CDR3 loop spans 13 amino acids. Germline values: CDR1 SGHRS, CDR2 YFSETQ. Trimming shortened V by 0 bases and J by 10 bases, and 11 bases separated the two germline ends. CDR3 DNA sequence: TGCGCCAGCAGCTTGGGGCGTGGATCCGAGCAGTTCTTC. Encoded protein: CASSLGRGSEQFF.

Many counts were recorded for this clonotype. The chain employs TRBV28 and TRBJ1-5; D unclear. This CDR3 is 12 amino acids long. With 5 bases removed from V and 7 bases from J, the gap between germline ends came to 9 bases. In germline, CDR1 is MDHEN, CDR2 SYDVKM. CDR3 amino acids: CASSISGQPQHF. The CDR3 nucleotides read TGTGCCAGCAGTATCTCGGGCCAGCCCCAGCATTTT.

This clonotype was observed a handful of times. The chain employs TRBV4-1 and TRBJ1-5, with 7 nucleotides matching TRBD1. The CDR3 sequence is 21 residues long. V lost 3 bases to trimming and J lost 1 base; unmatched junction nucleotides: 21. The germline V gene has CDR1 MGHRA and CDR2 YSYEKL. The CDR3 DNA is TGCGCCAGCAGCCACCCACGGCGGAACAGGGGTGTTATAGTGAGCAATCAGCCCCAGCATTTT. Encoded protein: CASSHPRRNRGVIVSNQPQHF.

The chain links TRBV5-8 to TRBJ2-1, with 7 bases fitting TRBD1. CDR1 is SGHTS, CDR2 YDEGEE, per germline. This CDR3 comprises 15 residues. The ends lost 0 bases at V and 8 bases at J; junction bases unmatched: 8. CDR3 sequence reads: CASSLESGGRDEQFF. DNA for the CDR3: TGTGCCAGCAGCTTGGAGTCAGGGGGAAGGGATGAGCAGTTCTTC.

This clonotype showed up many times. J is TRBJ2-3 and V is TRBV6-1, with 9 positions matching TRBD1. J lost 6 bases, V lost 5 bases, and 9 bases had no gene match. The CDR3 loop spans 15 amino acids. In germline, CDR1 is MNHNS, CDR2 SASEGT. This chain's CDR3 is CASSTGTGSSDTQYF. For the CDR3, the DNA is TGTGCCAGCAGTACCGGGACAGGGTCTAGCGATACGCAGTATTTT.

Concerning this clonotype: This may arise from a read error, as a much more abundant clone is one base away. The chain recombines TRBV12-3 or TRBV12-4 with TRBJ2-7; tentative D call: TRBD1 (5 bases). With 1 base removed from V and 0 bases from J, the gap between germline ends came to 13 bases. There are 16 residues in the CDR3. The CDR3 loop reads CASSLVADTVSYEQYV. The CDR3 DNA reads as TGTGCCAGCAGTTTAGTCGCGGACACCGTCTCCTACGAGCAGTACGTC.

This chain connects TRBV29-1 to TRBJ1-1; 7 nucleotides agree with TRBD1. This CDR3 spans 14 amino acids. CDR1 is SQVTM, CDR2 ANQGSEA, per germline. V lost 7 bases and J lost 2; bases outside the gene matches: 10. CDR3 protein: CSAPGQMQNTEAFF. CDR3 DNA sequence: TGCAGCGCCCCGGGACAGATGCAAAACACTGAAGCTTTCTTT.

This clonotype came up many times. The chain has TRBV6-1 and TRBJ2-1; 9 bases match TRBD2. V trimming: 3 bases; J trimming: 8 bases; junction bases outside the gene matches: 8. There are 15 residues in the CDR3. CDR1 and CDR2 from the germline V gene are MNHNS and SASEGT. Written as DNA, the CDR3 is TGTGCCAGCAGTGATTTAGCGGGGGCGATACATGAGCAGTTCTTC. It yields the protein CASSDLAGAIHEQFF.

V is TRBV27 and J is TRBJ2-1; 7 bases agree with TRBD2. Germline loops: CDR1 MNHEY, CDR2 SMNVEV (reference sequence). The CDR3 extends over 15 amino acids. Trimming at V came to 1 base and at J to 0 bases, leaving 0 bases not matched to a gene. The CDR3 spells CASSLWGGSYNEQFF. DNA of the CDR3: TGTGCCAGCAGTTTATGGGGGGGCTCCTACAATGAGCAGTTCTTC.

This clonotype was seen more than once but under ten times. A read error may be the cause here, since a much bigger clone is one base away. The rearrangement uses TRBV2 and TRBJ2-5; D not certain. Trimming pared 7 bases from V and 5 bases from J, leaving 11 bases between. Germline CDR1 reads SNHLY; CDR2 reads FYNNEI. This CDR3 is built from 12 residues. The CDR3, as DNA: TGTGCCAGCACACGAGCGTGGGAGACCCAGTACTTC. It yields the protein CASTRAWETQYF. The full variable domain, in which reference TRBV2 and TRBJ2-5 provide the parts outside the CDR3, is EPEVTQTPSHQVTQMGQEVILRCVPISNHLYFYWYRQILGQKVEFLVSFYNNEISEKSEIFDDQFSVERPDGSNFTLKIRSTKLEDSAMYFCASTRAWETQYFGPGTRLLVL.

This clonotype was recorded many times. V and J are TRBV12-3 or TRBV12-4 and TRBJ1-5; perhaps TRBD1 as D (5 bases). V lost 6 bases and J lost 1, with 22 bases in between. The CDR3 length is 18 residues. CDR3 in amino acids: CASRGGVLGLGSNQPQHF. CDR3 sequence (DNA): TGTGCCAGCAGGGGGGGGGTCCTAGGCCTCGGGAGCAATCAGCCCCAGCATTTT.

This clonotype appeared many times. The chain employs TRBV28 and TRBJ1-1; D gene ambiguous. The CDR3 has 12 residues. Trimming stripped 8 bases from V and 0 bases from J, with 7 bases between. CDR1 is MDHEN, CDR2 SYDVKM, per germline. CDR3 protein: CASAAMNTEAFF. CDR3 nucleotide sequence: TGTGCCAGCGCCGCGATGAACACTGAAGCTTTCTTT.

The CDR3 DNA sequence: TGCGCCAGCAGCCAAGATCCCGGGACGGCATCCCGAGGGGAGCTGTTTTTT. Translation: CASSQDPGTASRGELFF. J is TRBJ2-2 and V is TRBV4-1, with D perhaps being TRBD1 or TRBD2 (5 bases each). Germline assignment: CDR1 MGHRA and CDR2 YSYEKL. The CDR3 has 17 amino acids. The V and J ends lost 0 bases and 8 bases respectively, with 19 bases between them.

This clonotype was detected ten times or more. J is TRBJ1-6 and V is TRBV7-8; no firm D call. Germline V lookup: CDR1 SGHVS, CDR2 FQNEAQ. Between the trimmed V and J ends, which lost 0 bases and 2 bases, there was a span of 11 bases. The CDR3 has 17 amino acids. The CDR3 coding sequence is TGTGCCAGCAGCTTAGCGCGTAGGGAGCCCTATAATTCACCCCTCCACTTT. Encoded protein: CASSLARREPYNSPLHF. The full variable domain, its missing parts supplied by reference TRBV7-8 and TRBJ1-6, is GAGVSQSPRYKVAKRGQDVALRCDPISGHVSLFWYQQALGQGPEFLTYFQNEAQLDKSGLPSDRFFAERPEGSVSTLKIQRTQQEDSAVYLCASSLARREPYNSPLHFGNGTRLTVT.

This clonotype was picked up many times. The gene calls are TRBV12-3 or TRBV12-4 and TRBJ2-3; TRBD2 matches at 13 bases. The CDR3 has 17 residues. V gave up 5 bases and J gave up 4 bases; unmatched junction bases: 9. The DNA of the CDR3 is TGTGCCAGCAGTCGACAAGGACTAGCGGGAGTTTCAGATACGCAGTATTTT. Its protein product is CASSRQGLAGVSDTQYF.

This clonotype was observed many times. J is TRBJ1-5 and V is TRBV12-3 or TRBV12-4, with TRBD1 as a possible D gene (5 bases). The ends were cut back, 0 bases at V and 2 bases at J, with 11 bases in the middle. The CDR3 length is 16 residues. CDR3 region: CASSLAVGTGNQPQHF. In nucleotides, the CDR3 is TGTGCCAGCAGTTTAGCGGTCGGGACGGGCAATCAGCCCCAGCATTTT.

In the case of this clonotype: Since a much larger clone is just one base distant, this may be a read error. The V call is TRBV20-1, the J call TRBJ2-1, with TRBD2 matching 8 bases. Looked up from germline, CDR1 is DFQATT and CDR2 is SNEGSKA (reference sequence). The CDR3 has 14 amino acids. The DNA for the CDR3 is TGCCGTGCTACCGCTAGCGGGCCGGAGGATGAGCAGTTCTTC. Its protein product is CRATASGPEDEQFF.

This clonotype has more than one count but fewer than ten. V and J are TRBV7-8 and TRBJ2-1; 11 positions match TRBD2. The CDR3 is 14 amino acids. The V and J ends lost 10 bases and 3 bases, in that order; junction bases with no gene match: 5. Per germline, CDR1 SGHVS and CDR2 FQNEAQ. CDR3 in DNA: TGTGCCACCAGACTAGCGGGACTCTACAATGAGCAGTTCTTC. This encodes CATRLAGLYNEQFF.

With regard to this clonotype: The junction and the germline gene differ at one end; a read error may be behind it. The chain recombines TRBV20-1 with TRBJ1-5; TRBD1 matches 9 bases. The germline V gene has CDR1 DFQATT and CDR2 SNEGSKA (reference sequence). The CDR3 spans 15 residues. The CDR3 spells CSAREDRGSRQPRHF. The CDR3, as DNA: TGCAGTGCTAGAGAGGACAGGGGTTCCCGTCAGCCCCGGCATTTT.

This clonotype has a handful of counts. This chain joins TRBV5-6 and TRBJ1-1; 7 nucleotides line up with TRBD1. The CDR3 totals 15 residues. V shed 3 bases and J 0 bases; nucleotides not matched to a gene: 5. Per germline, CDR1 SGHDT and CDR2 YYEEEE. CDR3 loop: CASSWRGQMNTEAFF. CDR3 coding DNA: TGTGCCAGCAGCTGGAGGGGACAGATGAACACTGAAGCTTTCTTT.

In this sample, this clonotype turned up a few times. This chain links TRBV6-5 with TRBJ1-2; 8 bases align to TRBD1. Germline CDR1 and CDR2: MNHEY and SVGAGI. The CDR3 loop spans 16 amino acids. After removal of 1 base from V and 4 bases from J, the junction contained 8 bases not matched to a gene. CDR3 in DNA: TGTGCCAGCAGTTACTTCTCCACCGGGACAGGCTATGGCTACACCTTC. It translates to CASSYFSTGTGYGYTF.

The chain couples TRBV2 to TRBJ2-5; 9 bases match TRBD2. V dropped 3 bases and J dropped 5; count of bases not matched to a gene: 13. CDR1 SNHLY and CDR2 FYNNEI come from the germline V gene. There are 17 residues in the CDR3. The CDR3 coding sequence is TGTGCCAGCAGTGATCGTCTAGCGGGACCCGAGGGGGAGACCCAGTACTTC. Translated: CASSDRLAGPEGETQYF. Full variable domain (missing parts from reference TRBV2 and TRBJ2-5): EPEVTQTPSHQVTQMGQEVILRCVPISNHLYFYWYRQILGQKVEFLVSFYNNEISEKSEIFDDQFSVERPDGSNFTLKIRSTKLEDSAMYFCASSDRLAGPEGETQYFGPGTRLLVL.

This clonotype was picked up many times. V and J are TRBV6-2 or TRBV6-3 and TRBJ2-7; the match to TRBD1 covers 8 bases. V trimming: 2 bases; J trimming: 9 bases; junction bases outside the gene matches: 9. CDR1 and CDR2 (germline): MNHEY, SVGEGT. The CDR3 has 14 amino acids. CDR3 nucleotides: TGTGCCAGCAGTTACCCTCCCGGACAGGGTCTGCAGTACTTC. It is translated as CASSYPPGQGLQYF.

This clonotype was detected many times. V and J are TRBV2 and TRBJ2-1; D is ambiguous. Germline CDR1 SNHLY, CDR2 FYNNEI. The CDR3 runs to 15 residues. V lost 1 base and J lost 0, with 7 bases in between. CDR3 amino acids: CASSEGQSSYNEQFF. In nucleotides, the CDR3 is TGTGCCAGCAGTGAAGGTCAGAGCTCCTACAATGAGCAGTTCTTC.